Below, 19 T cell receptor beta chains from the same sample are listed, as sequenced in a study of T cells in Graves' hyperthyroidism and ophthalmopathy. What was amplified from RNA transcripts were TCR beta CDR3 regions. The HTBI set primed first-round TCR CDR3 RT-PCR. Via MiXCR, TCRdb re-called the multiplex PCR reads, giving one row per CDR3 protein. The sample has 300,000 to 400,000 distinct CDR3 sequences, about 13% seen once; the top ten hold around 9.2%. Specimen: blood. Every receptor here comes from a woman younger than 30 with Graves' hyperthyroidism.

This clonotype appeared many times. The CDR3 DNA follows: TGTGCCTGGAGTTCCCGGACTAGCGGGAGATATGAGCAGTTCTTC. It codes for CAWSSRTSGRYEQFF. V usage is TRBV30 and J usage is TRBJ2-1, with TRBD2 matching 13 bases. The V segment lost 2 bases and the J segment 8 bases; nucleotides outside the gene matches: 6. The germline CDR1 and CDR2 sequences are GTSNPN and SVGIG (reference sequence). The CDR3 covers 15 residues.

This clonotype was seen repeatedly, ten times or more. The CDR3 region is CSARDLSAATGEQYF. The CDR3 nucleotides are TGCAGTGCTAGAGACCTGTCAGCGGCAACGGGAGAGCAGTACTTC. The V and J genes are TRBV20-1 and TRBJ2-7, with TRBD2 as a possible D gene (5 bases). V lost 0 bases and J 7 bases, leaving 19 bases between the germline ends. The CDR3 contains 15 residues. Germline V gives CDR1 DFQATT, CDR2 SNEGSKA (reference sequence).

This clonotype was recorded a few times. The chain couples TRBV24-1 to TRBJ2-7, with 8 bases aligning to TRBD1. The CDR3 spans 14 residues. The V and J ends lost 4 bases and 4 bases, in that order; junction bases with no gene match: 5. Germline values: CDR1 KGHDR, CDR2 SFDVKD. This CDR3 reads CATSDAGGPYEQYF. CDR3 coding DNA: TGTGCCACCAGTGACGCAGGGGGCCCGTACGAGCAGTACTTC.

Remarks on this clonotype: With a much larger clone just one base away, this may be a read error. The chain carries TRBV11-2 and TRBJ1-6; 7 bases align to TRBD1. V was pared by 8 bases and J by 9 bases, with 7 bases of the junction left unmatched. The germline V gene has CDR1 SGHAT and CDR2 FQNNGV. The length of the CDR3 is 13 residues. The CDR3 DNA reads as TGTGCCAGCTCTGGACAGGACTCTTCACCCCTCCACTTT. Amino acids: CASSGQDSSPLHF.

This clonotype was observed a handful of times. The chain recombines TRBV28 with TRBJ2-2; no clear D gene. Trimming took 3 bases from V and 7 from J, leaving 9 bases between them. CDR3 length: 13 amino acids. CDR1 is MDHEN, CDR2 SYDVKM, per germline. The CDR3 DNA is TGTGCCAGCAGTTTCCGGGTGAGCGGGGAGCTGTTTTTT. This sequence encodes CASSFRVSGELFF.

This clonotype was counted at least ten times. The chain has TRBV20-1 and TRBJ2-1, with 8 bases that match TRBD1. V lost 6 bases, J lost 8 bases, and 12 bases stayed unmatched. The V gene's germline CDR1 is DFQATT and CDR2 SNEGSKA (reference sequence). The CDR3 is made up of 14 amino acids. The CDR3 loop reads CSATTGGRKDEQFF. The CDR3 DNA sequence: TGCAGTGCCACCACAGGGGGGAGGAAAGATGAGCAGTTCTTC.

V and J are TRBV20-1 and TRBJ2-1; possible D gene TRBD2, 5 bases. The CDR3 is 13 amino acids. CDR1 is DFQATT, CDR2 SNEGSKA, per germline (reference sequence). The V and J ends lost 4 bases and 6 bases respectively, with 13 bases between them. The CDR3: CSANAGLPNEQFF. CDR3 in DNA: TGCAGTGCTAACGCCGGACTCCCCAATGAGCAGTTCTTC.

This clonotype was counted many times. The rearrangement links TRBV28 to TRBJ1-2, with a possible D match to TRBD1 (5 bases). CDR3 length: 17 amino acids. Per the germline V gene, CDR1 is MDHEN and CDR2 is SYDVKM. V lost 1 base to trimming and J lost 7 bases, with 22 bases between them. The CDR3 region is CASSLSLSPGAAGGYTF. The CDR3 DNA reads TGTGCCAGCAGTTTATCCCTGTCCCCCGGGGCGGCCGGTGGCTACACCTTC.

The table lists this clonotype with many counts. This sequence joins TRBV18 and TRBJ2-3, with D tentatively TRBD1 (6 bases). V dropped 8 bases and J dropped 4 bases, with 7 bases sitting between them. The CDR3 is made up of 11 amino acids. Germline CDR1 KGHSH, CDR2 LQKENI. CDR3 protein: CASTGSDTQYF. For the CDR3, the DNA is TGTGCCAGCACAGGGTCAGATACGCAGTATTTT.

This clonotype appeared many times. The J gene is TRBJ2-3, the V gene TRBV12-3 or TRBV12-4; possible D gene TRBD1, 5 bases. CDR3 length equals 15 residues. V was shortened by 2 bases and J by 8 bases, with 17 bases between the two germline ends. As DNA, the CDR3 is TGTGCCAGCAGTTTACAGGGATCCGTTCATGCTACGCAGTATTTT. Translated: CASSLQGSVHATQYF.

The CDR3 nucleotides read TGTGCCAGCAGTTTGCGGGGGGCCGGGGATGGCTACACCTTC. Translating gives CASSLRGAGDGYTF. V is TRBV27 and J is TRBJ1-2, with D tentatively TRBD1 (6 bases). Germline V lookup: CDR1 MNHEY, CDR2 SMNVEV (reference sequence). The CDR3 contains 14 residues. Between the trimmed V and J ends, which lost 3 bases and 6 bases, there was a span of 14 bases.

This clonotype has a handful of counts. V is TRBV15 and J is TRBJ1-5; no reliable D call. Trimming cost V 5 bases and J 0 bases, with 14 bases left between them. This CDR3 is built from 16 residues. Germline CDR1 reads LNHNV; CDR2 reads YYDKDF (reference sequence). The CDR3 DNA sequence: TGTGCCACCAGCCGGGTATCGGGGTATAGCAATCAGCCCCAGCATTTT. Translated, it gives CATSRVSGYSNQPQHF. The full variable domain, rest sourced from reference TRBV15 and TRBJ1-5, is DAMVIQNPRYQVTQFGKPVTLSCSQTLNHNVMYWYQQKSSQAPKLLFHYYDKDFNNEADTPDNFQSRRPNTSFCFLDIRSPGLGDTAMYLCATSRVSGYSNQPQHFGDGTRLSIL.

This clonotype was seen repeatedly, ten times or more. The genes are TRBV28 and TRBJ1-2, with D possibly being TRBD1 (5 bases). Germline V gives CDR1 MDHEN, CDR2 SYDVKM. Between the trimmed V and J ends, which lost 3 bases and 6 bases, there was a span of 14 bases. The CDR3 is 14 residues long. The CDR3 nucleotides read TGTGCCAGCAGTTTTTACCCAGGGATCAATGGCTACACCTTC. Protein: CASSFYPGINGYTF.

This clonotype was seen many times. The genes are TRBV10-2 and TRBJ2-7, with 8 bases identical to TRBD2. The germline V gene encodes CDR1 WSHSY and CDR2 SAAADI. The CDR3 covers 16 residues. V shed 4 bases and J 1 base; nucleotides not matched to a gene: 9. The CDR3 DNA is TGCGCCAGCAGTGTCGGGGCGGGGGGTCTGTCCTACGAGCAGTACTTC. Residues: CASSVGAGGLSYEQYF.

The sample holds many counts of this clonotype. The chain carries TRBV20-1 and TRBJ2-6; D possibly matches TRBD1 or TRBD2 (6 bases each). Germline loops: CDR1 DFQATT, CDR2 SNEGSKA (reference sequence). This CDR3 contains 17 residues. The germline V and J ends were trimmed by 0 bases and 7 bases, with 19 bases remaining between them. CDR3 in DNA: TGCAGTGCTAGAGATAGGGGGACTGTTGTGGGCGCCAACGTCCTGACTTTC. Protein: CSARDRGTVVGANVLTF.

This chain links TRBV7-2 with TRBJ2-4; D unclear. Trimming shortened V by 2 bases and J by 1 base, and 6 bases separated the two germline ends. Germline V gene lookup returns CDR1 SGHTA and CDR2 FQGNSA. This CDR3 has 14 residues. Here the CDR3 reads CASSLIQAKNIQYF. In DNA, the CDR3 is TGTGCCAGCAGCTTAATCCAGGCCAAAAACATTCAGTACTTC.

This clonotype has ten or more counts. The rearrangement joins TRBV27 to TRBJ2-7; D tentatively fits TRBD1 or TRBD2 (5 bases each). CDR1 is MNHEY, CDR2 SMNVEV, per germline (reference sequence). The CDR3 spans 14 residues. With 5 bases removed from V and 2 bases from J, the gap between germline ends came to 13 bases. Written as DNA, the CDR3 is TGTGCCAGCAGTCCCCTGGGGGAGACCTACGAGCAGTACTTC. Protein product: CASSPLGETYEQYF.

This clonotype was picked up many times. The V and J genes are TRBV30 and TRBJ2-1; D perhaps matches TRBD1 (5 bases). Per germline, CDR1 GTSNPN and CDR2 SVGIG (reference sequence). Trimming left V 2 bases short and J 6 bases short, with 11 bases between. CDR3 size: 13 residues. In DNA, the CDR3 is TGTGCCTGGAGTAGGGGTCGGGTCAATGAGCAGTTCTTC. It encodes CAWSRGRVNEQFF.

This clonotype was recorded at least ten times. The chain joins TRBV10-3 to TRBJ2-7; TRBD1 is a possible D gene (5 bases). CDR1 is ENHRY, CDR2 SYGVKD, per germline. The CDR3 consists of 14 residues. Trimming removed 4 bases from V and 6 bases from J, with 16 bases in between. The CDR3 sequence: CAISVGAEIGEQYF. CDR3 coding DNA: TGTGCCATCAGTGTAGGGGCAGAAATAGGCGAGCAGTACTTC.